The entry below gives a single T cell receptor (beta chain) sequence along with its context. The sample comes from a study of blood T cell repertoires in COVID-19. The repertoire was sequenced with immunoSEQ multiplex PCR; TCRdb's copy has only in-frame clones and lacks some. The data contain 200,000 to 250,000 clones, about 86% of them singletons. Ages ranged from about 18 to 89 years, with residence in 24 US areas. The sequenced sample consisted of PBMCs or T cells enriched from blood (not recorded which). The source of this sequence is a woman aged 50 to 65 in a cohort exposed to, infected with or recovered from COVID-19 (not recorded which).

The CDR3 protein is CASTTGLADNEQFF. In DNA, the CDR3 is TGTGCCAGCACCACGGGGCTAGCGGACAATGAGCAGTTCTTC. V and J are TRBV7-8 and TRBJ2-1; 7 nucleotides agree with TRBD2. The CDR3 has 14 residues. CDR1 is SGHVS, CDR2 FQNEAQ, per germline. Losses at the gene ends were 7 bases for V and 5 bases for J; bases not matched to a gene: 8.